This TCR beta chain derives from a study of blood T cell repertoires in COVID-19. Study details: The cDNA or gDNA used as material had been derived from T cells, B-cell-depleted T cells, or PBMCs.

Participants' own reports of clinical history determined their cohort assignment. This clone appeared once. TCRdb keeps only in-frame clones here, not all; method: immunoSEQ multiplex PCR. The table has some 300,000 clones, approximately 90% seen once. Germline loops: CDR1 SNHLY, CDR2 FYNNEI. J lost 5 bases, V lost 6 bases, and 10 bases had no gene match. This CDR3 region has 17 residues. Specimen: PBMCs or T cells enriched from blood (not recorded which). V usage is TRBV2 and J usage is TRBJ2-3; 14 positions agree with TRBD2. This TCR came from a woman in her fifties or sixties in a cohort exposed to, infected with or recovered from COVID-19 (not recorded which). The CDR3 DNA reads TGTGCCAGCAGGGTGGGGACTAGCGGGAGTAGTGGAGATACGCAGTATTTT. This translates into CASRVGTSGSSGDTQYF. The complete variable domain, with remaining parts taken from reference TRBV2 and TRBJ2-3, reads EPEVTQTPSHQVTQMGQEVILRCVPISNHLYFYWYRQILGQKVEFLVSFYNNEISEKSEIFDDQFSVERPDGSNFTLKIRSTKLEDSAMYFCASRVGTSGSSGDTQYFGPGTRLTVL.